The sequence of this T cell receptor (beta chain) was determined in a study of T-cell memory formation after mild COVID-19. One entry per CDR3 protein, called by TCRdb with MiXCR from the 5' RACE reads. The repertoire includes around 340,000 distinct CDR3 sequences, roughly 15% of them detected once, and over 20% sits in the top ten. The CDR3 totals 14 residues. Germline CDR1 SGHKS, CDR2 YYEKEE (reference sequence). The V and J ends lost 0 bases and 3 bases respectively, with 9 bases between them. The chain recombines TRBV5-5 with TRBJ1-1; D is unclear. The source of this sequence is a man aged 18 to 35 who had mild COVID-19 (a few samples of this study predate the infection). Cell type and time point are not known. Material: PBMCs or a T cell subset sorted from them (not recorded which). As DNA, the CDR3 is TGTGCCAGCAGCTTGGAACTTCGCGACACTGAAGCTTTCTTT. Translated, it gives CASSLELRDTEAFF.